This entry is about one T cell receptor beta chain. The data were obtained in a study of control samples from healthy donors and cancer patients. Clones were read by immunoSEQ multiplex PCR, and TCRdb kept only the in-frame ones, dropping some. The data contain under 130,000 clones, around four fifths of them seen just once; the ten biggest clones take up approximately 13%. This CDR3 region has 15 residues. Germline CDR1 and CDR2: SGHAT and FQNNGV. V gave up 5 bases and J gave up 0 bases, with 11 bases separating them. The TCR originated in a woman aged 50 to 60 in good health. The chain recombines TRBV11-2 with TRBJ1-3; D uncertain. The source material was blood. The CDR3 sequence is CASSLDRNSGNTIYF. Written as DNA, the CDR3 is TGTGCCAGCAGCCTTGACCGGAACTCTGGAAACACCATATATTTT.